A selection of T cell receptor beta chains follows, all from one sample in a study of T cell changes during pregnancy in multiple sclerosis. Libraries were prepared by immunoSEQ multiplex PCR; TCRdb keeps only in-frame clonotypes and omits some of them. The sample has tens of thousands of clones; approximately 90% are singletons. The sequences come from peripheral blood, collected in the third trimester of pregnancy. The source of these receptors is a female donor with multiple sclerosis, enrolled in a pregnancy study. Each CDR3 is given with its conserved first and last residue. The D gene is left open where the match is weak. Not every row has a clone size; where given, it reads once, few, many or a size class.

cdr3_aa: CAWNRGTNSGNTIYF
cdr3_nt: TGTGCCTGGAATCGAGGAACCAACTCTGGAAACACCATATATTTT
d_call: -
v_call: TRBV30
j_call: TRBJ1-3
clone_size: few
cdr3_length: 15

cdr3_aa: CASSLSQGGGAETQYF
cdr3_nt: TGTGCCAGCAGTCTCAGCCAGGGCGGGGGCGCAGAGACCCAGTACTTC
d_call: -
v_call: TRBV7-2
j_call: TRBJ2-5
clone_size: -
cdr3_length: 16

cdr3_aa: CASSPAGALTGANVLTF
cdr3_nt: TGTGCCAGCTCACCGGCGGGCGCACTCACTGGGGCCAACGTCCTGACTTTC
d_call: -
v_call: TRBV18
j_call: TRBJ2-6
clone_size: -
cdr3_length: 17

cdr3_aa: CASSLLHRGEKLFF
cdr3_nt: TGTGCCAGCAGCTTATTGCACAGGGGAGAAAAACTGTTTTTT
d_call: TRBD1
v_call: TRBV7-9
j_call: TRBJ1-4
clone_size: -
cdr3_length: 14

cdr3_aa: CASSPRTATNEKLFF
cdr3_nt: TGTGCCAGCTCTCCTCGGACAGCAACTAATGAAAAACTGTTTTTT
d_call: -
v_call: TRBV18
j_call: TRBJ1-4
clone_size: once
cdr3_length: 15

cdr3_aa: CASSFRDRPSPRGLKNIQYF
cdr3_nt: TGTGCCAGCAGCTTTCGGGACAGGCCATCGCCTCGGGGCCTCAAAAACATTCAGTACTTC
d_call: TRBD1
v_call: TRBV7-6
j_call: TRBJ2-4
clone_size: -
cdr3_length: 20

cdr3_aa: CASSSLPWDRGNTGELFF
cdr3_nt: TGTGCCAGCAGCTCCCTTCCGTGGGACAGGGGGAACACCGGGGAGCTGTTTTTT
d_call: TRBD1
v_call: TRBV7-2
j_call: TRBJ2-2
clone_size: -
cdr3_length: 18

cdr3_aa: CASSPRGGVTNEKLFF
cdr3_nt: TGCGCCAGCAGCCCTCGGGGGGGGGTAACTAATGAAAAACTGTTTTTT
d_call: -
v_call: TRBV5-1
j_call: TRBJ1-4
clone_size: -
cdr3_length: 16

cdr3_aa: CASSLAGGHVYNEQFF
cdr3_nt: TGCGCCAGCAGCTTGGCGGGGGGACATGTTTACAATGAGCAGTTCTTC
d_call: -
v_call: TRBV5-1
j_call: TRBJ2-1
clone_size: -
cdr3_length: 16

cdr3_aa: CASSWGGENGYTF
cdr3_nt: TGTGCCAGCAGCTGGGGGGGAGAGAATGGCTACACCTTC
d_call: -
v_call: TRBV7-9
j_call: TRBJ1-2
clone_size: -
cdr3_length: 13

cdr3_aa: CASSFRGNEQFF
cdr3_nt: TGCGCCAGCAGCTTCAGGGGCAATGAGCAGTTCTTC
d_call: -
v_call: TRBV5-1
j_call: TRBJ2-1
clone_size: -
cdr3_length: 12

cdr3_aa: CASSRKTGGEQFF
cdr3_nt: TGCGCCAGCAGCCGAAAAACAGGGGGTGAGCAGTTCTTC
d_call: TRBD1
v_call: TRBV4-3
j_call: TRBJ2-1
clone_size: few
cdr3_length: 13

cdr3_aa: CASSQDRASGGVYEQFF
cdr3_nt: TGCGCCAGCAGCCAAGATCGTGCTAGCGGGGGGGTGTATGAGCAGTTCTTC
d_call: TRBD2
v_call: TRBV4-3
j_call: TRBJ2-1
clone_size: once
cdr3_length: 17

cdr3_aa: CASSPDLGARGTEAFF
cdr3_nt: TGTGCCAGCAGCCCGGACCTGGGAGCAAGAGGAACTGAAGCTTTCTTT
d_call: -
v_call: TRBV5-4
j_call: TRBJ1-1
clone_size: -
cdr3_length: 16

cdr3_aa: CASSLAGNQPQHF
cdr3_nt: TGCGCCAGCAGCTTGGCCGGGAATCAGCCCCAGCATTTT
d_call: -
v_call: TRBV5-1
j_call: TRBJ1-5
clone_size: few
cdr3_length: 13

cdr3_aa: CASSLLSTGGTYEQYF
cdr3_nt: TGTGCCAGCAGTTTATTATCGACAGGGGGGACCTACGAGCAGTACTTC
d_call: TRBD1
v_call: TRBV27
j_call: TRBJ2-7
clone_size: -
cdr3_length: 16

cdr3_aa: CASSADRGGPYSNQPQHF
cdr3_nt: TGTGCCAGCAGCGCAGACAGGGGGGGGCCTTATAGCAATCAGCCCCAGCATTTT
d_call: TRBD1
v_call: TRBV7-9
j_call: TRBJ1-5
clone_size: -
cdr3_length: 18

cdr3_aa: CASSDRTGRANTGELFF
cdr3_nt: TGCGCCAGCAGTGATAGAACAGGTCGGGCGAACACCGGGGAGCTGTTTTTT
d_call: -
v_call: TRBV10-1
j_call: TRBJ2-2
clone_size: once
cdr3_length: 17

cdr3_aa: CASSLTGGFYGYTF
cdr3_nt: TGTGCCAGCAGTTTAACAGGGGGTTTTTATGGCTACACCTTC
d_call: TRBD1
v_call: TRBV27
j_call: TRBJ1-2
clone_size: once
cdr3_length: 14

cdr3_aa: CASSLGGRDEKLFF
cdr3_nt: TGTGCCAGCAGCTTAGGAGGCCGCGATGAAAAACTGTTTTTT
d_call: -
v_call: TRBV7-6
j_call: TRBJ1-4
clone_size: -
cdr3_length: 14

cdr3_aa: CASKQGQMNTEAFF
cdr3_nt: TGTGCTAGTAAACAGGGGCAAATGAACACTGAAGCTTTCTTT
d_call: TRBD1
v_call: TRBV12-5
j_call: TRBJ1-1
clone_size: -
cdr3_length: 14

cdr3_aa: CAWSNMNTEAFF
cdr3_nt: TGTGCCTGGAGTAACATGAACACTGAAGCTTTCTTT
d_call: -
v_call: TRBV30
j_call: TRBJ1-1
clone_size: -
cdr3_length: 12

cdr3_aa: CAGSSDRYTEAFF
cdr3_nt: TGTGCCGGGTCGTCCGACAGGTACACTGAAGCTTTCTTT
d_call: -
v_call: TRBV2
j_call: TRBJ1-1
clone_size: once
cdr3_length: 13

cdr3_aa: CATAMKGTGGYTF
cdr3_nt: TGTGCCACCGCTATGAAGGGGACAGGTGGCTACACCTTC
d_call: TRBD1
v_call: TRBV6-1
j_call: TRBJ1-2
clone_size: -
cdr3_length: 13

cdr3_aa: CASSFHLAGQNTGELFF
cdr3_nt: TGTGCCAGCAGCTTCCATTTAGCGGGACAGAACACCGGGGAGCTGTTTTTT
d_call: TRBD2
v_call: TRBV7-9
j_call: TRBJ2-2
clone_size: -
cdr3_length: 17

cdr3_aa: CASSPLGTGGEKLFF
cdr3_nt: TGTGCCAGCAGCCCCCTCGGGACAGGGGGTGAAAAACTGTTTTTT
d_call: TRBD1
v_call: TRBV6-5
j_call: TRBJ1-4
clone_size: -
cdr3_length: 15

cdr3_aa: CASSQGPGRGGPLHF
cdr3_nt: TGCGCCAGCAGCCAAGGACCGGGCCGTGGAGGACCCCTCCACTTT
d_call: -
v_call: TRBV4-1
j_call: TRBJ1-6
clone_size: -
cdr3_length: 15

cdr3_aa: CASSILNQPQHF
cdr3_nt: TGTGCCAGCAGTATACTCAATCAGCCCCAGCATTTT
d_call: -
v_call: TRBV28
j_call: TRBJ1-5
clone_size: -
cdr3_length: 12

cdr3_aa: CAISESGTGILNYGYTF
cdr3_nt: TGTGCCATCAGTGAGTCGGGGACAGGGATCCTTAACTATGGCTACACCTTC
d_call: TRBD1
v_call: TRBV10-3
j_call: TRBJ1-2
clone_size: -
cdr3_length: 17

cdr3_aa: CASSDRGNQPQHF
cdr3_nt: TGTGCCAGCTCGGACAGGGGCAATCAGCCCCAGCATTTT
d_call: TRBD1
v_call: TRBV2
j_call: TRBJ1-5
clone_size: -
cdr3_length: 13

cdr3_aa: CASSRRGSHLAGELFF
cdr3_nt: TGTGCCAGCAGCCGGCGGGGGTCCCACCTGGCCGGGGAGCTGTTTTTT
d_call: TRBD2
v_call: TRBV7-9
j_call: TRBJ2-2
clone_size: few
cdr3_length: 16

cdr3_aa: CASSTISVMNTEAFF
cdr3_nt: TGTGCCAGCAGCACTATCTCGGTGATGAACACTGAAGCTTTCTTT
d_call: -
v_call: TRBV9
j_call: TRBJ1-1
clone_size: -
cdr3_length: 15

cdr3_aa: CASSVDRGNYGYTF
cdr3_nt: TGTGCCAGCAGCGTCGACAGGGGTAACTATGGCTACACCTTC
d_call: TRBD1
v_call: TRBV9
j_call: TRBJ1-2
clone_size: -
cdr3_length: 14

cdr3_aa: CASSLGTGGLLNTEAFF
cdr3_nt: TGTGCCAGCAGCTTGGGGACAGGGGGTTTGTTGAACACTGAAGCTTTCTTT
d_call: TRBD1
v_call: TRBV7-9
j_call: TRBJ1-1
clone_size: -
cdr3_length: 17

cdr3_aa: CSVRGQTDTQYF
cdr3_nt: TGCAGCGTCAGGGGGCAAACAGATACGCAGTATTTT
d_call: TRBD1
v_call: TRBV29-1
j_call: TRBJ2-3
clone_size: -
cdr3_length: 12

cdr3_aa: CASQHRGRSTDTQYF
cdr3_nt: TGCGCCAGCCAACACAGGGGGCGCAGCACAGATACGCAGTATTTT
d_call: TRBD1
v_call: TRBV10-2
j_call: TRBJ2-3
clone_size: -
cdr3_length: 15

cdr3_aa: CAWSAIYRQAGGQFF
cdr3_nt: TGTGCCTGGAGTGCCATATATAGACAGGCTGGTGGGCAGTTCTTC
d_call: -
v_call: TRBV30
j_call: TRBJ2-1
clone_size: -
cdr3_length: 15

cdr3_aa: CASSDSFSGNTIYF
cdr3_nt: TGTGCCAGCAGCGACAGCTTCTCTGGAAACACCATATATTTT
d_call: -
v_call: TRBV9
j_call: TRBJ1-3
clone_size: -
cdr3_length: 14

cdr3_aa: CASSQGTGRLYEQYF
cdr3_nt: TGCGCCAGCAGCCAGGGGACAGGACGACTTTACGAGCAGTACTTC
d_call: TRBD1
v_call: TRBV4-3
j_call: TRBJ2-7
clone_size: -
cdr3_length: 15

cdr3_aa: CASSVEGGPATLAGEKLFF
cdr3_nt: TGTGCCAGCAGCGTAGAAGGAGGCCCAGCCACCTTGGCGGGCGAAAAACTGTTTTTT
d_call: -
v_call: TRBV9
j_call: TRBJ1-4
clone_size: -
cdr3_length: 19

cdr3_aa: CASSLWLAGSYNEQFF
cdr3_nt: TGTGCCAGCAGCTTATGGCTAGCGGGGAGTTACAATGAGCAGTTCTTC
d_call: TRBD2
v_call: TRBV7-9
j_call: TRBJ2-1
clone_size: -
cdr3_length: 16

cdr3_aa: CASFGQGEAEAFF
cdr3_nt: TGTGCCAGCTTCGGACAGGGGGAAGCTGAAGCTTTCTTT
d_call: TRBD1
v_call: TRBV2
j_call: TRBJ1-1
clone_size: -
cdr3_length: 13

cdr3_aa: CASTLRQGRAQYF
cdr3_nt: TGTGCCAGCACCCTGAGACAGGGAAGAGCGCAGTACTTC
d_call: TRBD1
v_call: TRBV5-6
j_call: TRBJ2-7
clone_size: -
cdr3_length: 13

cdr3_aa: CASSLLRGSNSPLHF
cdr3_nt: TGTGCCAGCAGCCTCTTAAGGGGGTCAAATTCACCCCTCCACTTT
d_call: -
v_call: TRBV7-2
j_call: TRBJ1-6
clone_size: -
cdr3_length: 15